In this sample, the clone carrying this T cell receptor (beta chain) turned up a few times. Its antigen remains unknown. Germline V gene lookup returns CDR1 SGHTA and CDR2 FQGTGA. The CDR3 totals 13 residues. Trimming pared 4 bases from V and 2 bases from J, leaving 7 bases between. These data belong to a study of beta chain features in type 1 diabetes. Sorted populations all exceeded 95% purity. The entirety of the isolated RNA underwent reverse transcription, so expressed TCRB transcripts were sequenced. TCRdb keeps only in-frame clones here, not all; method: immunoSEQ multiplex PCR. The profile shows a few hundred thousand clones, more than 13% of them singletons. Notes on the study in general: Healthy donors had naive, central memory and Treg TCRB repertoires that appeared less similar than those seen among patients. Shortening that was moderate but significant affected the TCRB CDR3s of Type 1 diabetes patients in all four CD4+ subsets. Patients and controls would share equally any PCR tilt toward shorter templates. The study found fewer insertions and more deletions at VDJ junctions in type 1 diabetes patients.

This chain links TRBV7-3 with TRBJ2-3; no definite D call. The sequence was collected from a young man with type 1 diabetes. What was sequenced was naive CD4+ T cells from blood. The CDR3 region is CASSSDITDTQYF. The CDR3 bases are TGTGCCAGCAGCTCTGACATCACAGATACGCAGTATTTT.